The 23 T cell receptor beta chains below all came from one sample that was sequenced in a study of Ad26.COV2.S vaccination and SARS-CoV-2 variants. Produced via immunoSEQ multiplex PCR; TCRdb's table is partial and in-frame only. Among 40,000 to 55,000 clones, 83% were seen once, and the ten largest hold around 47%. This specimen was peripheral blood, taken after recovery from COVID-19. Every receptor here comes from a human donor who had recovered from COVID-19.

V usage is TRBV19 and J usage is TRBJ2-1; maybe TRBD2 (7 bases). Germline V lookup: CDR1 LNHDA, CDR2 SQIVND (reference sequence). V dropped 9 bases and J dropped 10 bases, with 13 bases sitting between them. CDR3 length: 11 amino acids. In nucleotides, the CDR3 is TGTGCCAGCATGGGGGGGGCAGAGCAGTTCTTC. This gives the protein CASMGGAEQFF.

The rearrangement joins TRBV23-1 to TRBJ1-6; no firm D call. TRBV23-1 is assigned to the ORF class and has an uncertain function. The CDR3 length is 17 residues. The V end lost 6 bases, the J end lost 4 bases, and 19 bases lay between the germline ends. The CDR3 here is CASRGVYRAYYNSPLHF. CDR3 coding DNA: TGCGCCAGCAGGGGCGTGTACAGAGCTTATTATAATTCACCCCTCCACTTT.

The genes are TRBV2 and TRBJ2-7; 11 positions agree with TRBD1. The CDR3 sequence is 15 residues long. Trimming cost V 6 bases and J 4 bases; bases outside gene matches: 8. The germline CDR1 and CDR2 sequences are SNHLY and FYNNEI. CDR3 sequence: CASSGYGTGGYEQYF. The CDR3 DNA is TGTGCCAGCAGCGGTTACGGGACAGGGGGGTACGAGCAGTACTTC.

This clone came up a few times. The V gene is TRBV27, the J gene TRBJ2-2; either TRBD1 or TRBD2 may supply D (5 bases each). This CDR3 has 14 amino acids. V dropped 2 bases and J dropped 4 bases, with 8 bases sitting between them. The germline V gene has CDR1 MNHEY and CDR2 SMNVEV (reference sequence). CDR3 loop: CASSLKGTTGELFF. Written as DNA, the CDR3 is TGTGCCAGCAGTTTAAAAGGGACCACCGGGGAGCTGTTTTTT.

J is TRBJ2-7 and V is TRBV12-3 or TRBV12-4; the D is unclear. The CDR3 has 13 amino acids. V lost 4 bases and J 6 bases, leaving 13 bases between the germline ends. CDR3 region: CASSSRYGTEQYV. CDR3 in DNA: TGTGCCAGCAGTTCCAGGTATGGTACCGAGCAGTACGTC.

The rearrangement links TRBV2 to TRBJ2-4; no clear D gene. The CDR3 is made up of 16 amino acids. Trimming took 5 bases from V and 0 from J, leaving 14 bases between them. CDR1 and CDR2 (germline): SNHLY, FYNNEI. The CDR3: CASSPGRLVAKNIQYF. DNA for the CDR3: TGTGCCAGCAGTCCAGGACGGCTAGTAGCCAAAAACATTCAGTACTTC.

This clone was found once. The rearrangement joins TRBV27 to TRBJ1-5; D gene unclear. The germline CDR1 and CDR2 sequences are MNHEY and SMNVEV (reference sequence). The CDR3 has 14 residues. V was trimmed by 5 bases and J by 3 bases, leaving 11 bases between them. As DNA, the CDR3 is TGTGCCAGCAGTAGAGGGTATCTCAATCAGCCCCAGCATTTT. This gives the protein CASSRGYLNQPQHF.

The CDR3 is CAWSQASNYGYTF. CDR3 coding DNA: TGTGCCTGGAGTCAAGCCTCTAACTATGGCTACACCTTC. This sequence joins TRBV30 and TRBJ1-2; D is uncertain. The CDR3 sequence is 13 residues long. Per germline, CDR1 GTSNPN and CDR2 SVGIG (reference sequence). V lost 2 bases, J lost 0 bases, and 7 bases lay in between.

The chain couples TRBV11-2 to TRBJ2-7; D is unresolved. The CDR3 consists of 18 residues. From germline, CDR1 is SGHAT and CDR2 FQNNGV. Trimming pared 2 bases from V and 3 bases from J, leaving 23 bases between. The CDR3 DNA reads TGTGCCAGCAGCTTACTTCTCCTACCCGACGGTCCGATCTACGAGCAGTACTTC. Translating gives CASSLLLLPDGPIYEQYF.

This clone has more than one count but fewer than ten. This sequence joins TRBV4-2 and TRBJ2-7; no reliable D call. The CDR3 has 13 residues. The V gene's germline CDR1 is LGHNA and CDR2 YNFKEQ. V lost 1 base and J lost 7, with 11 bases in between. The CDR3 loop is CASSQATLQEQYF. CDR3 nucleotide sequence: TGTGCCAGCAGCCAAGCGACCCTCCAGGAGCAGTACTTC.

The genes are TRBV7-9 and TRBJ2-1; D is unresolved. Germline V gene lookup returns CDR1 SEHNR and CDR2 FQNEAQ (reference sequence). V lost 6 bases to trimming and J lost 7 bases, with 10 bases between them. The CDR3 loop spans 12 amino acids. Here the CDR3 DNA reads TGTGCCAGCAGGAGCCTGGTGAATGAGCAGTTCTTC. Encoded protein: CASRSLVNEQFF.

The count of this clone is one. The J gene is TRBJ1-3, the V gene TRBV7-2; D gene ambiguous. Germline V gives CDR1 SGHTA, CDR2 FQGNSA. CDR3 length: 15 amino acids. Trimming cost V 0 bases and J 0 bases, with 6 bases left between them. The CDR3 bases are TGTGCCAGCAGCTTAGCGTCCGTCTCTGGAAACACCATATATTTT. It is translated as CASSLASVSGNTIYF.

V is TRBV12-1 and J is TRBJ1-2; the DNA was not compared with TRBD1, the D call given in the table. TRBV12-1 is an annotated pseudogene. The CDR3 sequence is 14 residues long. The CDR3 is CASSFIGGGYGYTF. The DNA for the CDR3 is TGTGCCAGCAGCTTTATAGGGGGTGGCTATGGCTACACCTTC.

V gene TRBV6-1 combines with J gene TRBJ2-6; D gene uncertain. Germline V CDR1 and CDR2: MNHNS, SASEGT. This CDR3 is 16 amino acids long. Trimming stripped 1 base from V and 1 base from J, with 8 bases between. DNA for the CDR3: TGTGCCAGCAGTGAAGGGAGCCTTTCTGGGGCCAACGTCCTGACTTTC. Residues: CASSEGSLSGANVLTF.

The rearrangement uses TRBV6-1 and TRBJ1-5; D not resolved. Germline V gene lookup returns CDR1 MNHNS and CDR2 SASEGT. Trimming left V 0 bases short and J 7 bases short, with 4 bases between. The CDR3 is 12 residues long. CDR3: CASSEAGQPQHF. The CDR3 DNA follows: TGTGCCAGCAGTGAAGCGGGACAGCCCCAGCATTTT.

This chain connects TRBV29-1 to TRBJ1-1, with a tentative D call TRBD1 (6 bases). There are 12 residues in the CDR3. The V gene's germline CDR1 is SQVTM and CDR2 ANQGSEA. V was shortened by 4 bases and J by 3 bases, with 9 bases between the two germline ends. CDR3 nucleotide sequence: TGCAGCGTTGGGGAGGGGGACACTGAAGCTTTCTTT. Translation gives CSVGEGDTEAFF.

The V gene is TRBV9, the J gene TRBJ2-4; D is possibly TRBD1 or TRBD2 (5 bases each). V was pared by 2 bases and J by 8 bases, with 14 bases between. The germline gives CDR1 SGDLS, CDR2 YYNGEE. The CDR3 has 14 amino acids. CDR3 loop: CASSVRGRTDIQYF. The CDR3 nucleotides are TGTGCCAGCAGCGTGAGGGGCCGGACGGACATTCAGTACTTC.

The rearrangement links TRBV20-1 to TRBJ1-2; TRBD1 might be the D (6 bases). The CDR3 runs to 15 residues. V was clipped by 6 bases and J by 7 bases, with 24 bases between them. Germline-derived CDR1 and CDR2 are DFQATT and SNEGSKA (reference sequence). The CDR3 region has the DNA TGCAGTGCCAGTACAGGCCCCTCCGGGACATTTGGCTACACCTTC. Translation gives CSASTGPSGTFGYTF.

The rearrangement uses TRBV27 and TRBJ2-7; D assignment may be TRBD1 or TRBD2 (7 bases each). Germline loops: CDR1 MNHEY, CDR2 SMNVEV (reference sequence). Between the trimmed V and J ends, which lost 3 bases and 4 bases, there was a span of 16 bases. This CDR3 has 15 residues. CDR3 DNA: TGTGCCAGCAGTTTGTCCCAGGGGGGGAAATACGAGCAGTACTTC. It codes for CASSLSQGGKYEQYF.

This chain connects TRBV9 to TRBJ2-5, with D perhaps TRBD2 (6 bases). The CDR3 length is 14 residues. Deletions cut 0 bases from V and 7 bases from J, with 13 bases between. Looked up from germline, CDR1 is SGDLS and CDR2 is YYNGEE. The CDR3, as DNA: TGTGCCAGCAGCGTAGACCAGAGCGGGCGGACCCAGTACTTC. It is translated as CASSVDQSGRTQYF.

This clone was detected once. This chain uses TRBV6-5 with TRBJ1-6; D unresolved. There are 13 residues in the CDR3. Trimming pared 7 bases from V and 10 bases from J, leaving 14 bases between. Germline V gene data show CDR1 as MNHEY and CDR2 as SVGAGI. CDR3 residues: CASKQVGRSPLHF. Written as DNA, the CDR3 is TGTGCCAGCAAGCAGGTGGGAAGGTCACCCCTCCACTTT.

The chain recombines TRBV25-1 with TRBJ2-1; D is unclear. This CDR3 comprises 13 residues. CDR1 and CDR2 from the germline V gene are MGHDK and SYGVNS. The V gene lost 1 base and the J gene lost 5 bases, with 6 bases spanning the gap. The CDR3 spells CASSEFRHNEQFF. The CDR3 DNA reads as TGTGCCAGCAGTGAATTTCGGCACAATGAGCAGTTCTTC.

In this sample, this clone turned up once. The rearrangement links TRBV24-1 to TRBJ1-5; D not certain. V lost 0 bases and J lost 7, with 9 bases in between. CDR3 length equals 14 residues. The V gene's germline CDR1 is KGHDR and CDR2 SFDVKD. The CDR3 reads CATSDLSEDQPQHF. CDR3 sequence (DNA): TGTGCCACCAGTGATTTGTCCGAGGACCAGCCCCAGCATTTT.